These 28 T cell receptor beta chains came from one sample sequenced in a study of blood T cells in healthy people across ages (dated by TCRdb to the mid-2010s). Library generation was performed with 5' RACE. The run used an Illumina HiSeq 2500. The second PCR ran for about 6 to 12 cycles and used a J-beta primer mix along with a sample-barcoded 5' primer. In-frame beta chains were kept once TCRdb had trimmed the public reads at Q25 with fastp and called clones with MiXCR. Under each unique CDR3 protein, matching rows form one entry showing the most common genes and DNA. The sample includes roughly 900,000 distinct CDR3 sequences, with around 48% observed a single time. About an eighth of the sample lies in the top ten. Sequencing input: blood. The receptor source for this set is a man younger than 45 in good health.

This clonotype was seen a handful of times. The chain couples TRBV7-2 to TRBJ2-7; 8 bases are shared with TRBD1. The CDR3 length is 15 residues. Trimming at V came to 0 bases and at J to 1 base, leaving 2 bases not matched to a gene. Germline V gene data show CDR1 as SGHTA and CDR2 as FQGNSA. CDR3 coding DNA: TGTGCCAGCAGCTTAGCGGGACAGGTATCCTACGAGCAGTACTTC. Amino acids: CASSLAGQVSYEQYF.

The J gene is TRBJ1-4, the V gene TRBV6-5; 7 bases match TRBD1. CDR1 is MNHEY and CDR2 is SVGAGI in the germline V gene. J lost 4 bases, V lost 2 bases, and 4 bases had no gene match. The CDR3 sequence is 15 residues long. The CDR3 sequence: CASSYNQGGNEKLFF. CDR3 nucleotide sequence: TGTGCCAGCAGTTACAATCAGGGGGGTAATGAAAAACTGTTTTTT.

A note on this clonotype: The conserved final phenylalanine or tryptophan is absent from the CDR3, which likely points to a read error. The DNA is left out, because the CDR3 cannot be placed on it with certainty; the CDR3 is given as TCRdb lists it. The rearrangement links TRBV3-1 to TRBJ2-1. Germline V CDR1 and CDR2: LGHDT, YNNKEL (reference sequence). The CDR3 contains 14 residues when both ends are counted. This chain's CDR3 is CASSQEVGSYTFGS.

Ten or more counts support this clonotype. CDR3 DNA sequence: TGTGCCAGCAGCCAAGTTGGGGGGGCAGATACGCAGTATTTT. Encoded protein: CASSQVGGADTQYF. The chain has TRBV4-2 and TRBJ2-3; 7 bases agree with TRBD2. This CDR3 has 14 residues. Looked up from germline, CDR1 is LGHNA and CDR2 is YNFKEQ. V lost 1 base and J lost 4; bases outside the gene matches: 2.

This clonotype has a handful of counts. The chain recombines TRBV3-1 with TRBJ2-5; a possible D gene is TRBD2 (6 bases). The DNA end is a closer match to TRBJ2-7, so the J assignment may be wrong. CDR1 and CDR2 (germline): LGHDT, YNNKEL (reference sequence). The length of the CDR3 is 15 residues. CDR3 residues: CASSQFPGVQYEQYF. The CDR3 bases are TGTGCCAGCAGCCAGTTTCCGGGAGTGCAGTACGAGCAGTACTTC.

The chain combines TRBV20-1 with TRBJ1-2; 7 nucleotides align to TRBD1. V shed 5 bases, J shed 2 bases, and the junction held 5 bases outside the gene matches. Germline CDR1 reads DFQATT; CDR2 reads SNEGSKA (reference sequence). The CDR3 covers 13 residues. This chain's CDR3 is CSAPRDSNYGYTF. CDR3 in DNA: TGCAGTGCTCCGAGGGACAGCAACTATGGCTACACCTTC.

This clonotype was observed a few times. The chain has TRBV7-2 and TRBJ1-6, with 9 bases identical to TRBD1. The V gene's germline CDR1 is SGHTA and CDR2 FQGNSA. The CDR3 totals 16 residues. V gave up 4 bases and J gave up 5 bases; unmatched junction bases: 6. CDR3 DNA sequence: TGTGCCAGCAGCTCCTGGACAGGGGCGAATAATTCACCCCTCCACTTT. This translates into CASSSWTGANNSPLHF.

This chain joins TRBV12-3 or TRBV12-4 and TRBJ2-1; tentatively, D is TRBD2 (6 bases). The CDR3 spans 15 residues. Trimming cost V 4 bases and J 1 base, with 11 bases left between them. In DNA, the CDR3 is TGTGCCAGCAGTTCCTGGGGAGGATCCTACAATGAGCAGTTCTTC. Its protein is CASSSWGGSYNEQFF.

This clonotype was counted between two and nine times. The chain combines TRBV28 with TRBJ2-7, with 11 bases lining up with TRBD2. This CDR3 is 15 amino acids long. CDR1 and CDR2 from the germline V gene are MDHEN and SYDVKM. The ends lost 7 bases at V and 0 bases at J; junction bases unmatched: 5. CDR3: CASNRGTSGSYEQYF. As DNA, the CDR3 is TGTGCCAGCAACCGTGGGACTAGCGGCTCCTACGAGCAGTACTTC. Filled out from reference TRBV28 and TRBJ2-7, the complete variable domain reads DVKVTQSSRYLVKRTGEKVFLECVQDMDHENMFWYRQDPGLGLRLIYFSYDVKMKEKGDIPEGYSVSREKKERFSLILESASTNQTSMYLCASNRGTSGSYEQYFGPGTRLTVT.

The rearrangement joins TRBV4-2 to TRBJ2-7, with unresolved D. The CDR3 runs to 12 residues. The germline gives CDR1 LGHNA, CDR2 YNFKEQ. Trimming took 10 bases from V and 2 from J, leaving 12 bases between them. CDR3 sequence: CATMGVTYEQYF. In nucleotides, the CDR3 is TGTGCCACCATGGGCGTAACCTACGAGCAGTACTTC.

This clonotype was observed a handful of times. The chain is built from TRBV11-2 and TRBJ2-5; a possible D gene is TRBD2 (6 bases). The CDR3 runs 17 residues. Germline V gene data show CDR1 as SGHAT and CDR2 as FQNNGV. V was cut by 5 bases and J by 5 bases, with 24 bases left in between. The CDR3 sequence is CASSLRRDGGFGETQYF. Written as DNA, the CDR3 is TGTGCCAGCAGCCTCAGAAGGGACGGGGGATTCGGGGAGACCCAGTACTTC.

This clonotype turned up a few times. This chain uses TRBV14 with TRBJ1-2; D is unclear. This CDR3 is built from 15 residues. Trimming removed 1 base from V and 3 bases from J, with 12 bases in between. Looked up from germline, CDR1 is SGHDN and CDR2 is FVKESK. The CDR3 region has the DNA TGTGCCAGCAGCCAAGCGATAGCAGATCACTATGGCTACACCTTC. Protein: CASSQAIADHYGYTF.

The chain links TRBV10-3 to TRBJ2-5; the D gene is possibly TRBD2 (7 bases). The CDR3 totals 15 residues. CDR1 ENHRY and CDR2 SYGVKD come from the germline V gene. V lost 8 bases and J lost 3, with 19 bases in between. CDR3 sequence (DNA): TGTGCCATCGCCTCAAGTCGGGGGGCGGAAGAGACCCAGTACTTC. Translation gives CAIASSRGAEETQYF.

The gene calls are TRBV30 and TRBJ2-1; no definite D call. Germline lookup yields CDR1 GTSNPN and CDR2 SVGIG (reference sequence). This CDR3 has 12 residues. V was shortened by 4 bases and J by 6 bases, with 10 bases between the two germline ends. CDR3 coding DNA: TGTGCCTGGACAGGATGGGGCAATGAGCAGTTCTTC. Its translation: CAWTGWGNEQFF.

V is TRBV3-1 and J is TRBJ2-7; D not certain. Germline-derived CDR1 and CDR2 are LGHDT and YNNKEL (reference sequence). The CDR3 is made up of 12 amino acids. The germline V and J ends were trimmed by 1 base and 7 bases, with 8 bases remaining between them. The CDR3 DNA reads as TGTGCCAGCAGCCAAGTATATCGGGAGCAGTACTTC. It encodes CASSQVYREQYF.

In its sample, this clonotype was seen many times. The chain carries TRBV10-3 and TRBJ2-7; the D gene is possibly TRBD1 (6 bases). This CDR3 comprises 13 residues. V was shortened by 6 bases and J by 4 bases, with 13 bases between the two germline ends. The germline gives CDR1 ENHRY, CDR2 SYGVKD. In DNA, the CDR3 is TGTGCCATCAGAACGGCACAGGGTTACGAGCAGTACTTC. Protein product: CAIRTAQGYEQYF.

The chain couples TRBV5-1 to TRBJ2-3; TRBD2 is a possible D gene (7 bases). Germline lookup yields CDR1 SGHRS and CDR2 YFSETQ. The V and J ends lost 5 bases and 5 bases respectively, with 15 bases between them. This CDR3 contains 14 residues. The DNA of the CDR3 is TGCGCCAGCAGTGAGGGGGGGCTCGGAGATACGCAGTATTTT. Translation: CASSEGGLGDTQYF.

J is TRBJ1-1 and V is TRBV7-2; D gene ambiguous. V gave up 1 base and J gave up 0 bases, with 6 bases separating them. CDR1 is SGHTA and CDR2 is FQGNSA in the germline V gene. The CDR3 extends over 14 amino acids. CDR3 in DNA: TGTGCCAGCAGCTTAGTCATACTGAACACTGAAGCTTTCTTT. It translates to CASSLVILNTEAFF.

The sample holds a few counts of this clonotype. The chain has TRBV9 and TRBJ2-5; no definite D call. CDR1 SGDLS and CDR2 YYNGEE come from the germline V gene. V was trimmed by 4 bases and J by 1 base, leaving 11 bases between them. The CDR3 covers 14 residues. Here the CDR3 reads CASSQGYSQETQYF. The CDR3 DNA sequence: TGTGCCAGCAGCCAAGGCTATTCCCAAGAGACCCAGTACTTC.

The rearrangement links TRBV12-3 or TRBV12-4 to TRBJ2-1; D perhaps matches TRBD2 (5 bases). V was cut by 6 bases and J by 4 bases, with 16 bases left in between. The CDR3 is 15 residues long. CDR3 coding DNA: TGTGCCAGCAGACCGCGGGCAGCGGAATACAATGAGCAGTTCTTC. Amino acids: CASRPRAAEYNEQFF.

This clonotype has more than one count but fewer than ten. The gene calls are TRBV5-1 and TRBJ2-1, with 8 bases lining up with TRBD1. This CDR3 comprises 14 residues. Germline V lookup: CDR1 SGHRS, CDR2 YFSETQ. V lost 4 bases and J lost 7; bases outside the gene matches: 7. CDR3 loop: CASSTRTGRNEQFF. CDR3 DNA: TGCGCCAGCAGCACCCGGACAGGGAGGAATGAGCAGTTCTTC. The variable domain in full, with the rest retrieved from reference TRBV5-1 and TRBJ2-1, is KAGVTQTPRYLIKTRGQQVTLSCSPISGHRSVSWYQQTPGQGLQFLFEYFSETQRNKGNFPGRFSGRQFSNSRSEMNVSTLELGDSALYLCASSTRTGRNEQFFGPGTRLTVL.

V is TRBV18 and J is TRBJ2-1; 13 bases map to TRBD2. CDR1 is KGHSH and CDR2 is LQKENI in the germline V gene. After removal of 3 bases from V and 5 bases from J, the junction contained 4 bases not matched to a gene. This CDR3 is 16 amino acids long. In DNA form, the CDR3 reads TGTGCCAGCTCACCGGGACTAGCGGGGTCCAACAATGAGCAGTTCTTC. Translated: CASSPGLAGSNNEQFF.

This clonotype has a handful of counts. The chain uses TRBV4-2 and TRBJ2-7, with D possibly called TRBD1 or TRBD2 (6 bases each). The germline gives CDR1 LGHNA, CDR2 YNFKEQ. The germline V and J ends were trimmed by 1 base and 3 bases, with 10 bases remaining between them. The CDR3 runs to 14 residues. CDR3 bases: TGTGCCAGCAGCCAAGTGGGGGGCGGCTACGAGCAGTACTTC. Amino acid sequence: CASSQVGGGYEQYF.

The rearrangement links TRBV29-1 to TRBJ2-1; no firm D call. The CDR3 runs 10 residues. Germline V gene lookup returns CDR1 SQVTM and CDR2 ANQGSEA. V was pared by 7 bases and J by 9 bases, with 10 bases between. CDR3 coding DNA: TGCAGCGCCGACGTGGGTGAGCAGTTCTTC. As protein: CSADVGEQFF.

The V call is TRBV27, the J call TRBJ1-1; TRBD1 matches at 9 bases. Germline CDR1 and CDR2: MNHEY and SMNVEV (reference sequence). CDR3 length: 17 amino acids. The J segment lost 0 bases and the V segment lost 5 bases, leaving 10 bases of the junction unmatched. Written as DNA, the CDR3 is TGTGCCAGCAGTACGGGACAGGGTTGGGCTATGAACACTGAAGCTTTCTTT. This gives the protein CASSTGQGWAMNTEAFF.

The chain is built from TRBV4-2 and TRBJ1-6, with 7 bases lining up with TRBD1. With 6 bases clipped from V and 2 bases from J, the junction kept 7 bases outside the gene matches. Germline V gene lookup returns CDR1 LGHNA and CDR2 YNFKEQ. This CDR3 comprises 16 residues. The CDR3 loop is CASRRDREAYNSPLHF. The CDR3 bases are TGTGCCAGCAGAAGAGACAGGGAAGCCTATAATTCACCCCTCCACTTT.

This clonotype occurred a few times. The chain combines TRBV6-5 with TRBJ2-1, with TRBD2 matching over 13 bases. This CDR3 spans 15 amino acids. Germline lookup yields CDR1 MNHEY and CDR2 SVGAGI. Unmatched junction bases numbered 5, after V lost 4 bases and J lost 8 bases. This CDR3 is CASSSLLAGGDEQFF. CDR3 nucleotide sequence: TGTGCCAGCAGTTCCCTACTAGCGGGGGGGGATGAGCAGTTCTTC.

This chain connects TRBV3-1 to TRBJ2-1; TRBD2 matches at 10 bases. This CDR3 has 13 residues. Trimming took 1 base from V and 15 from J; bases not matched to a gene: 6. Germline CDR1 and CDR2: LGHDT and YNNKEL (reference sequence). Here the CDR3 DNA reads TGTGCCAGCAGCCAAGCGAGCGGGGGGGCCCGGTTCTTC. Translated, it gives CASSQASGGARFF.